The subject of this entry is one TCR beta chain. The data stem from a study of cytomegalovirus exposure and HLA in healthy donors. Study overall: An earlier analysis found some 100 million unique TCR beta sequences from approximately 170 million T cells.

CDR1 is MGHRA and CDR2 is YSYEKL in the germline V gene. Between the trimmed V and J ends, which lost 1 base and 5 bases, there was a span of 18 bases. The CDR3 is 16 residues long. The PCR contained 60 Vbeta and 13 Jbeta primers. The method was immunoSEQ multiplex PCR; TCRdb's version includes in-frame clones alone and lacks a portion of them. The sample yields over 150,000 clones, roughly 89% seen once. These donors, healthy bone marrow donors, were studied. The sequence derives from a woman aged 30 to 39 in good health and CMV-seronegative. Sequences were obtained from PBMCs. The chain recombines TRBV4-1 with TRBJ2-7, with a weak D call TRBD2 (5 bases). CDR3 sequence reads: CASSQGSGFSRHEQYF. CDR3 nucleotide sequence: TGCGCCAGCAGCCAAGGCTCGGGGTTCTCTCGGCACGAGCAGTACTTC.